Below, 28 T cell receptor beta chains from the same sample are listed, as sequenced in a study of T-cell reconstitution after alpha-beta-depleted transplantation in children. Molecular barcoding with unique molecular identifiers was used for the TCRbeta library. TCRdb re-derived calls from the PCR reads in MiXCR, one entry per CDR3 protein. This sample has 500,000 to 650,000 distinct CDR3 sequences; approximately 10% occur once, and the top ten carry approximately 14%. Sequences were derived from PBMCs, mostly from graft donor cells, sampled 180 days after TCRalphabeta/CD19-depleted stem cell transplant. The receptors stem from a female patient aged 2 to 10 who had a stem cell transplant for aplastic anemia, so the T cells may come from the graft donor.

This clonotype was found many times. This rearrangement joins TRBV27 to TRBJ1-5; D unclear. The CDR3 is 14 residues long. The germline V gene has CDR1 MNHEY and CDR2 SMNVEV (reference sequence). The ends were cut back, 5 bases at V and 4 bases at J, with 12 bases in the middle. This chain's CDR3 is CASSLDRANQPQHF. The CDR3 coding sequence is TGTGCCAGCAGTCTGGACCGGGCAAATCAGCCCCAGCATTTT.

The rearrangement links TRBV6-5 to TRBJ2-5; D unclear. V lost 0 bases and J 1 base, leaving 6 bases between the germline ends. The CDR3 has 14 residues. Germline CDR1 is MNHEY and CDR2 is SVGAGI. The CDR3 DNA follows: TGTGCCAGCAGTTACTCCGGGTTCCAAGAGACCCAGTACTTC. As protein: CASSYSGFQETQYF.

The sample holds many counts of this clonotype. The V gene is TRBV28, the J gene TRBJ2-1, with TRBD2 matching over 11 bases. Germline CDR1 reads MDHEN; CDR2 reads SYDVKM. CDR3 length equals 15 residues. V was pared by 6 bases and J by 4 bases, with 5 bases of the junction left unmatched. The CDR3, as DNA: TGTGCCAGCAGCCCACTAGCGGGGGCTTACAATGAGCAGTTCTTC. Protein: CASSPLAGAYNEQFF.

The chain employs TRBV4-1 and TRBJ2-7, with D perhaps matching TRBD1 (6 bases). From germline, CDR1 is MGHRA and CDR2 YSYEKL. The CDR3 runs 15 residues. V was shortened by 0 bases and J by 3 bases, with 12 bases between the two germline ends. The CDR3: CASSQDTGRGYEQYV. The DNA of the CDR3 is TGCGCCAGCAGCCAAGATACCGGCAGGGGCTACGAGCAGTACGTC.

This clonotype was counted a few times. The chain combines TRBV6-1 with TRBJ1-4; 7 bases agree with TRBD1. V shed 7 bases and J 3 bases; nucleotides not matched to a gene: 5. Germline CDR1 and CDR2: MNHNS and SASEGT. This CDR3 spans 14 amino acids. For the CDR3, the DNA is TGTGCCAGCAAGCCGGGACAGTCTAATGAAAAACTGTTTTTT. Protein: CASKPGQSNEKLFF.

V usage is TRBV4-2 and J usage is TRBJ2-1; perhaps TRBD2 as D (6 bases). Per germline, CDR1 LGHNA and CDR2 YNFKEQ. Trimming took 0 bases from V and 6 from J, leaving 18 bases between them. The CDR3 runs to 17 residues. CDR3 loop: CASSQEVVDGTANEQFF. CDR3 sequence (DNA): TGTGCCAGCAGCCAAGAAGTGGTGGACGGGACTGCCAATGAGCAGTTCTTC.

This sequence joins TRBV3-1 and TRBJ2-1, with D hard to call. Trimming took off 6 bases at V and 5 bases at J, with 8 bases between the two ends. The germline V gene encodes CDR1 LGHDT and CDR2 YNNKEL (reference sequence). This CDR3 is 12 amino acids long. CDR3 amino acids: CASSIVHNEQFF. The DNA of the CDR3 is TGTGCCAGCAGTATCGTACACAATGAGCAGTTCTTC.

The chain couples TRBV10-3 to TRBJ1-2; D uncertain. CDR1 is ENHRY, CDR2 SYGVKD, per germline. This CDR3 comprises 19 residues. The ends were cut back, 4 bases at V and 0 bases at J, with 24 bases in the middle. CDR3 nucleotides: TGTGCCATCAGTGTAGTCGCAGGTGCCACGATAAACCCTAACTATGGCTACACCTTC. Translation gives CAISVVAGATINPNYGYTF.

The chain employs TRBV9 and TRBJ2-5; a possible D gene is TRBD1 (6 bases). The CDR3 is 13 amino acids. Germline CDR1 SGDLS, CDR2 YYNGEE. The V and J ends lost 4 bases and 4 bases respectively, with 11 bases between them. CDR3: CASSKGDVETQYF. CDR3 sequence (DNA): TGTGCCAGCAGCAAGGGGGACGTAGAGACCCAGTACTTC.

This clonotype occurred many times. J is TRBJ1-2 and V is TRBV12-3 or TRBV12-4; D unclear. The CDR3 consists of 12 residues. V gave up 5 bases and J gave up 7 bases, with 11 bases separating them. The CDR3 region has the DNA TGTGCCAGCAGTCCGTCGACAAGTGGCTACACCTTC. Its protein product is CASSPSTSGYTF.

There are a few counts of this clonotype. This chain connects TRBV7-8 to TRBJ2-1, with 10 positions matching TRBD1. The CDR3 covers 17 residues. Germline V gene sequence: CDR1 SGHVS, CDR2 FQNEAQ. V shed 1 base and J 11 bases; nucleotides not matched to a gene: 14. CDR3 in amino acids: CASSLGPRQGAPNKQFF. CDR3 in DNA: TGTGCCAGCAGCTTAGGCCCGCGACAGGGGGCCCCGAATAAGCAGTTCTTC.

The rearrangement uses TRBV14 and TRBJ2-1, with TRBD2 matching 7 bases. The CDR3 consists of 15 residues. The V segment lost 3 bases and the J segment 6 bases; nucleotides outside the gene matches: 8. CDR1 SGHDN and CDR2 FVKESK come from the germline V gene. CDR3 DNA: TGTGCCAGCAGCCACAGTGGACTAGTGTTCAATGAGCAGTTCTTC. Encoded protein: CASSHSGLVFNEQFF. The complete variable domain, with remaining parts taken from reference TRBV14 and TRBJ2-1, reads EAGVTQFPSHSVIEKGQTVTLRCDPISGHDNLYWYRRVMGKEIKFLLHFVKESKQDESGMPNNRFLAERTGGTYSTLKVQPAELEDSGVYFCASSHSGLVFNEQFFGPGTRLTVL.

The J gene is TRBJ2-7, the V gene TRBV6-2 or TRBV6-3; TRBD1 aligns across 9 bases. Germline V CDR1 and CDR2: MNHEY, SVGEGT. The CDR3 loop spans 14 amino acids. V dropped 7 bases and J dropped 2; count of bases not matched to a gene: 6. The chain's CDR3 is CASTATGGPYEQYV. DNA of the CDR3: TGTGCCAGCACCGCGACAGGGGGACCCTACGAGCAGTACGTC.

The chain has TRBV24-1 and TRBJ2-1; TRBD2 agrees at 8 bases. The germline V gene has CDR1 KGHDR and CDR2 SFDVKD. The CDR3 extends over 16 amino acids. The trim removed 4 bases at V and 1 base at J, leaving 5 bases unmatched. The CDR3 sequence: CATSELGTRSYNEQFF. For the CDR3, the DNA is TGTGCCACCAGTGAGCTCGGGACTAGATCCTACAATGAGCAGTTCTTC.

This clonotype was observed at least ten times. The CDR3 DNA reads TGTGCCAGCAGCTTGCAGACAGGGGGGTGGGAGCAGTACGTC. Its protein product is CASSLQTGGWEQYV. J is TRBJ2-7 and V is TRBV7-8, with 9 bases that match TRBD1. The CDR3 spans 14 residues. Per germline, CDR1 SGHVS and CDR2 FQNEAQ. V was pared by 3 bases and J by 7 bases, with 7 bases of the junction left unmatched.

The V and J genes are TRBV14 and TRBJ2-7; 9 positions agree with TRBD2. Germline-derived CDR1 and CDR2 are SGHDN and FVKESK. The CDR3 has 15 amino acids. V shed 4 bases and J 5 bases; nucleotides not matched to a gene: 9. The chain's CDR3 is CASSRVAGAFDEQYV. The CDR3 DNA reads TGTGCCAGCAGCCGGGTAGCGGGAGCCTTCGACGAGCAGTACGTC.

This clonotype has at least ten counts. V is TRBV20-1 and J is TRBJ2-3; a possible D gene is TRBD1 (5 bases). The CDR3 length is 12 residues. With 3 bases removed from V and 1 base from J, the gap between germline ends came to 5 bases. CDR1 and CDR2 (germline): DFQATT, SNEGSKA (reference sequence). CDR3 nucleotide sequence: TGCAGTGCTAGCAGGGGCACAGATACGCAGTATTTT. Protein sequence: CSASRGTDTQYF.

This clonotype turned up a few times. CDR3 sequence reads: CASGTLPVWYPNQETQYF. The CDR3 DNA follows: TGTGCCAGCGGGACTCTCCCCGTTTGGTACCCCAATCAAGAGACCCAGTACTTC. The V gene is TRBV6-1, the J gene TRBJ2-5, with D possibly TRBD2 on 6 matching bases. Germline V gene sequence: CDR1 MNHNS, CDR2 SASEGT. The germline V and J ends were trimmed by 8 bases and 2 bases, with 27 bases remaining between them. The CDR3 consists of 18 residues.

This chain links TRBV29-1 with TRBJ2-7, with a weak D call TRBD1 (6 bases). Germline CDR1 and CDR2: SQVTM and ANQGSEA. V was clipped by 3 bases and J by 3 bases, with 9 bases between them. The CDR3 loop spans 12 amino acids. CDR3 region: CSVEEDSYEQYF. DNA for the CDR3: TGCAGCGTTGAGGAGGACAGCTACGAGCAGTACTTC.

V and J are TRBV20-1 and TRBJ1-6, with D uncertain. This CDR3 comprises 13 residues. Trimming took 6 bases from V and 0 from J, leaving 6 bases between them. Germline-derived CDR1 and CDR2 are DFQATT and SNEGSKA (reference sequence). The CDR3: CSAGSSYNSPLHF. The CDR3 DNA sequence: TGCAGTGCAGGGAGCTCCTATAATTCACCCCTCCACTTT.

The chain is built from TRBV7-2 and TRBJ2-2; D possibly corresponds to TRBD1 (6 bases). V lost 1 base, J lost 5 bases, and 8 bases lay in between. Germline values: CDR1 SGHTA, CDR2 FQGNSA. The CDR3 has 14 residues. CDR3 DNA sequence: TGTGCCAGCAGCTTAGTGGGGACAACCGGGGAGCTGTTTTTT. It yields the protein CASSLVGTTGELFF.

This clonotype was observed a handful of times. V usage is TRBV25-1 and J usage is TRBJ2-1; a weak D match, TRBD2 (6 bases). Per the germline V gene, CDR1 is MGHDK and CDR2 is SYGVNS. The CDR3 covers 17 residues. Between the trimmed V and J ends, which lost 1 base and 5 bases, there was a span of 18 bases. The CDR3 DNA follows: TGTGCCAGCAGTGAATTAAAAGTAGCGGACCTCCACAATGAGCAGTTCTTC. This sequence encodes CASSELKVADLHNEQFF.

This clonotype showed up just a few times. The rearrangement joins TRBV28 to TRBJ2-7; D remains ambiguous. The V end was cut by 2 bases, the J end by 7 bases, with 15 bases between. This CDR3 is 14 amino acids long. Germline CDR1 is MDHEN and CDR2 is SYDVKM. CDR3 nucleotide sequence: TGTGCCAGCAGTTTAACCCCTGGCAGGCGTGAGCAGTACTTC. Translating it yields CASSLTPGRREQYF.

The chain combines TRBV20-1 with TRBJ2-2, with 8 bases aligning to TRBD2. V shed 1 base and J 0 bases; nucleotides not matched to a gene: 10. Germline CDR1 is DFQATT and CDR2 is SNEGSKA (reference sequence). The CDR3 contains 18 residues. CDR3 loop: CSARAELAGNANTGELFF. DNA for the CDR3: TGCAGTGCTAGAGCGGAGCTAGCGGGCAACGCGAACACCGGGGAGCTGTTTTTT.

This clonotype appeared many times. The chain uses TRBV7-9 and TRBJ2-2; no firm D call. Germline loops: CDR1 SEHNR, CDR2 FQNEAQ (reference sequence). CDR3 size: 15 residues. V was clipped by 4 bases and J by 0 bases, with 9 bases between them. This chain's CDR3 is CASSSTHPNTGELFF. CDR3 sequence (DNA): TGTGCCAGCAGCTCGACCCATCCGAACACCGGGGAGCTGTTTTTT.

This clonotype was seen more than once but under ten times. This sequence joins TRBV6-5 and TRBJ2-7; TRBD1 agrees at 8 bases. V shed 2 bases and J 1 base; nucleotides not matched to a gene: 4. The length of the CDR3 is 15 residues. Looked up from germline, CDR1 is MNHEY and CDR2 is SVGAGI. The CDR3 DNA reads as TGTGCCAGCAGTTACGGGACAGGCCCATCCTACGAGCAGTACTTC. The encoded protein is CASSYGTGPSYEQYF.

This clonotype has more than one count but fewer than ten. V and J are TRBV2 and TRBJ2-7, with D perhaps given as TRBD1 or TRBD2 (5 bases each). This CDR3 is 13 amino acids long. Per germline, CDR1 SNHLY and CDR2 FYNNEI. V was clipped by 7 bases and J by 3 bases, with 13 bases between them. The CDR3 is CASTEGIYYEQYF. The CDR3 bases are TGTGCCAGCACTGAGGGGATTTACTACGAGCAGTACTTC.

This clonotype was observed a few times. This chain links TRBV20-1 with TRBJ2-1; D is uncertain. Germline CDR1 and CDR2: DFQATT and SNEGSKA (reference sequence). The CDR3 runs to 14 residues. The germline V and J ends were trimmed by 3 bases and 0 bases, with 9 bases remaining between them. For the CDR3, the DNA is TGCAGTGCTAGCGGCACAAGCTCCTACAATGAGCAGTTCTTC. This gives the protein CSASGTSSYNEQFF.